Ten or more counts support the clone carrying this T cell receptor beta chain. MiXCR, applied by TCRdb to the RT-PCR reads, yields one record per CDR3 protein. The sample lists about 57,000 distinct CDR3 sequences; about an eighth were seen once. This sample was taken from a study of patients and donors after allogeneic stem cell transplantation. Sequencing was carried out using blood, either unsorted or a sorted T cell fraction (not recorded which). The sequence was collected from a human donor who was either an allogeneic HSCT recipient or a stem cell or donor lymphocyte infusion donor (not recorded which). It is not recorded whose cells these are; they may come from a transplant donor.

The CDR3: CASSYGTQWGYTF. CDR3 DNA sequence: TGTGCCAGCAGTTACGGAACCCAATGGGGCTACACCTTC. V usage is TRBV6-6 and J usage is TRBJ1-2; D is uncertain. The V end was cut by 2 bases, the J end by 8 bases, with 12 bases between. This CDR3 region has 13 residues. Germline V CDR1 and CDR2: MNHNY, SVGAGI (reference sequence).